The rows below give T cell receptor beta chains drawn from one sample of a study of T cells in Graves' hyperthyroidism and ophthalmopathy. TCRdb redid the calling of the multiplex PCR reads with MiXCR, one entry per CDR3 protein. Among about 600,000 distinct CDR3 sequences listed, more than 15% were seen once. What was sequenced was blood. Receptors were obtained from a woman aged 40 to 49 with Graves' ophthalmopathy. Both conserved end residues are part of each CDR3. The order of the fields is V gene, clone size, J gene, D gene, CDR3 DNA, CDR3 protein. A D gene is named only where the DNA matches it firmly. The size entry is marked missing in some rows and otherwise reads once, few, many or a size class.

>TRBV9|once|TRBJ2-6|NA
TGTGCCAGCAGCGTTTTCTCTGGGGCCAACGTCCTGACTTTC
CASSVFSGANVLTF
>TRBV4-2|few|TRBJ1-2|NA
TGTGCCAGCAGCCAACCATCGACAGGCCTCTATGGCTACACCTTC
CASSQPSTGLYGYTF
>TRBV7-3|few|TRBJ2-3|NA
TGTGCCAGCAGCTTAACCGGGGCAGGGGCTGCGTACGATACGCAGTATTTT
CASSLTGAGAAYDTQYF
>TRBV6-1|few|TRBJ2-5|NA
TGTGCCAGCAGCCAGATGTGGGAGACCCAGTACTTC
CASSQMWETQYF
>TRBV14|NA|TRBJ2-7|NA
TGTGCCAGCAGCCAAGATCGATCCTCCCCAGACTACGAGCAGTACTTC
CASSQDRSSPDYEQYF
>TRBV2|many|TRBJ2-1|NA
TGTGCCAGCATTCTCCGGGTTTACAATGAGCAGTTCTTC
CASILRVYNEQFF
>TRBV6-1|many|TRBJ2-7|TRBD2
TGTGCCAGCAGTCCGCGGGAGGACCCCTTCTACGAGCAGTACTTC
CASSPREDPFYEQYF
>TRBV7-6|many|TRBJ2-7|TRBD2
TGTGCCAGCACCCCAGCGGGAGGGCCAGCCTACGAGCAGTACTTC
CASTPAGGPAYEQYF
>TRBV5-1|NA|TRBJ2-3|TRBD2
TGCGCCAGCACCCCACTAGCGGGGAACACAGATACGCAGTATTTT
CASTPLAGNTDTQYF
>TRBV6-1|NA|TRBJ2-7|NA
TGTGCCAGCAGTGACCTTTACCCCTACGAGCAGTACTTC
CASSDLYPYEQYF
>TRBV6-1|few|TRBJ2-7|TRBD2
TGTGCCAGCAGTGAGGGACTAGCTTTGCCCTACGAGCAGTACTTC
CASSEGLALPYEQYF
>TRBV10-3|many|TRBJ1-5|NA
TGTGCCATCAGTGAGGGGCACAACAATCAGCCCCAGCATTTT
CAISEGHNNQPQHF
>TRBV7-9|NA|TRBJ1-1|NA
TGTGCCAGCAGCTTAGATGCGGGGGGGGTCTCTGAAGCTTTCTTT
CASSLDAGGVSEAFF
>TRBV11-2|NA|TRBJ2-2|NA
TGTGCCAGCAGGCAATCACAGACGAACACCGGGGAGCTGTTTTTT
CASRQSQTNTGELFF
>TRBV27|few|TRBJ2-3|NA
TGTGCCAGCAGTCCGCGACGGACCTACACAGATACGCAGTATTTT
CASSPRRTYTDTQYF
>TRBV7-3|few|TRBJ2-2|NA
TGTGCCAGCAGCTTAAACCGGGGCCAGAACACCGGGGAGCTGTTTTTT
CASSLNRGQNTGELFF
>TRBV28|many|TRBJ2-2|TRBD1
TGTGCCAGCAGAATGACAGGGTGGAATGGGGAGCTGTTTTTT
CASRMTGWNGELFF
>TRBV20-1|NA|TRBJ2-1|TRBD2
TGCAGTGCTAGGAAAAGCGGGGGCCCCTACAATGAGCAGTTCTTC
CSARKSGGPYNEQFF
>TRBV6-7|few|TRBJ2-4|NA
TGTGCCAGCAGTTATGGCACGTGGGTGATCGAAAACATTCAGTACTTC
CASSYGTWVIENIQYF
>TRBV7-2|NA|TRBJ2-7|NA
TGTGCCAGCGCCCTCCTCGTATCCTACGAGCAGTACTTC
CASALLVSYEQYF
>TRBV3-1|NA|TRBJ1-5|TRBD1
TGTGCCAGCAGCCAAGATGCAGGGACAGGTCAGCCCCAGCATTTT
CASSQDAGTGQPQHF
>TRBV18|many|TRBJ2-7|TRBD1
TGTGCCAGCTCACAGGACAGGGGTAAATACGAGCAGTACTTC
CASSQDRGKYEQYF
>TRBV7-8|many|TRBJ1-4|NA
TGTGCCAGCAGCCAACCTAATGAAAAACTGTTTTTT
CASSQPNEKLFF
>TRBV2|NA|TRBJ1-4|TRBD1
TGTGCCAGCAGTGAATTTACCGGGACAGTCCGAGGGGAAAAACTGTTTTTT
CASSEFTGTVRGEKLFF
>TRBV7-2|few|TRBJ2-2|NA
TGTGCCAGCAGCCCAAGGTGGAACGAGCCGAACACCGGGGAGCTGTTTTTT
CASSPRWNEPNTGELFF
>TRBV11-2|few|TRBJ2-1|TRBD2
TGTGCCAGCAGCCAACCGGGACTAGCGGCCTACAATGAGCAGTTCTTC
CASSQPGLAAYNEQFF
>TRBV11-3|NA|TRBJ1-6|NA
TGCGCCAGCAGCCAAGATCCTCGGCAGGGTAATTCACCCCTCCACTTT
CASSQDPRQGNSPLHF
>TRBV12-3/TRBV12-4|once|TRBJ2-4|TRBD2
TGTGCCAGCAGTTTAGACGGGGGGGGAAACATTCAGTACTTC
CASSLDGGGNIQYF
>TRBV6-1|NA|TRBJ2-1|TRBD2
TGTGCCAGCAGCCGTAGCGGGGGGTCCCTTAGTGTCTACAATGAGCAGTTCTTC
CASSRSGGSLSVYNEQFF
>TRBV5-1|few|TRBJ2-2|NA
TGCGCCAGCAGCCAACAGGGTTCCGACACCGGGGAGCTGTTTTTT
CASSQQGSDTGELFF
>TRBV20-1|few|TRBJ2-7|TRBD2
TGCAGTGCTAGGACTAGCGTTTTTTCCTACAATGAGCAGTACTTC
CSARTSVFSYNEQYF
>TRBV6-2/TRBV6-3|NA|TRBJ2-7|TRBD2
TGTGCCAGCAGTTACTCACTAGCGGGATCCTACGAGCAGTACTTC
CASSYSLAGSYEQYF
>TRBV7-9|NA|TRBJ1-2|TRBD1
TGTGCCAGCAGCCCGACAGGGTGGGGTGGCTACACCTTC
CASSPTGWGGYTF
>TRBV18|many|TRBJ2-3|TRBD1
TGTGCCAGCTCCCGCTCCGGACAGGGCCAGCTTGCGCAGTATTTT
CASSRSGQGQLAQYF
>TRBV7-9|NA|TRBJ1-1|NA
TGTGCCAGCAGCTTGAATACGGACGCAAACACTGAAGCTTTCTTT
CASSLNTDANTEAFF
>TRBV7-2|many|TRBJ2-5|NA
TGTGCCAGCAGCTCCTGGGGGGCGGGGGAGACCCAGTACTTC
CASSSWGAGETQYF
>TRBV6-1|many|TRBJ2-1|NA
TGTGCCAGCAGCCAGACCCACAATGAGCAGTTCTTC
CASSQTHNEQFF
>TRBV5-1|many|TRBJ2-7|NA
TGCGCCAGCAGCTTGGGGGCAGGTCAACTCTACGAGCAGTACTTC
CASSLGAGQLYEQYF
>TRBV27|many|TRBJ2-7|TRBD1
TGTGCCAGCAGTCTTGCACAGGGGGCGCTTTCCTACGAGCAGTACTTC
CASSLAQGALSYEQYF
>TRBV10-3|few|TRBJ2-2|TRBD2
TGTGCCATGACTAGCGGGTGGACCGGGGAGCTGTTTTTT
CAMTSGWTGELFF
>TRBV2|many|TRBJ2-1|NA
TGTGCCAGCAGTGTGGCCCTTGAGCAGTTCTTC
CASSVALEQFF
>TRBV3-1|many|TRBJ2-3|NA
TGTGCCAGCAGCCAGAAGGTGGTAGCTGGAAGGGTTCATACGCAGTATTTT
CASSQKVVAGRVHTQYF
>TRBV11-2|many|TRBJ2-1|NA
TGTGCCAGCAGCTTCACCCCGGGACTTCACACCTACAATGAGCAGTTCTTC
CASSFTPGLHTYNEQFF
>TRBV6-1|many|TRBJ2-3|NA
TGTGCCAGCAGTGAGTGGCCTACAGATACGCAGTATTTT
CASSEWPTDTQYF
>TRBV19|many|TRBJ2-1|NA
TGTGCCAGTAGTATAATCCTAGCTTCCTACAATGAGCAGTTCTTC
CASSIILASYNEQFF
>TRBV28|many|TRBJ1-1|NA
TGTGCCAGCAGTTTGGGTTGGGGCCAGAGAGCTTTCTTT
CASSLGWGQRAFF
>TRBV9|many|TRBJ2-1|TRBD2
TGTGCCAGCAGCGTAGAGGCACTAGCGGCCTACAATGAGCAGTTCTTC
CASSVEALAAYNEQFF
>TRBV19|NA|TRBJ2-1|NA
TGTGCCAGTAGTAACTTCGGGGGAGACAATGAGCAGTTCTTC
CASSNFGGDNEQFF
>TRBV5-6|NA|TRBJ2-3|TRBD2
TGTGCCAGCAGCTTGAGACTAGCGGGAGTTGGGACAGATACGCAGTATTTT
CASSLRLAGVGTDTQYF
>TRBV20-1|few|TRBJ1-1|NA
TGCAGTGCTAGAAATGCGACAGACCCTAACACTGAAGCTTTCTTT
CSARNATDPNTEAFF
>TRBV20-1|few|TRBJ2-7|TRBD1
TGCAGTGCTCAACCCGGGACAGGGGGCGGGGAGCAGTACTTC
CSAQPGTGGGEQYF
>TRBV28|many|TRBJ2-1|NA
TGTGCCAGCGACCGGACTTCCCTGATCTACAATGAGCAGTTCTTC
CASDRTSLIYNEQFF
>TRBV2|many|TRBJ2-3|TRBD1
TGTGCCAGCAGTGCGACAGGGGGTACAGATACGCAGTATTTT
CASSATGGTDTQYF
>TRBV6-2/TRBV6-3|NA|TRBJ2-6|TRBD1
TGTGCCAGCAGTTACCTCGGGACAGCTAGCTCTGGGGCCAACGTCCTGACTTTC
CASSYLGTASSGANVLTF
>TRBV19|few|TRBJ2-2|NA
TGTGCCAGTAGTATAACTGATCGGAACACCGGGGAGCTGTTTTTT
CASSITDRNTGELFF
>TRBV5-1|few|TRBJ2-7|NA
TGCGCCAGCAGCTTGGAAGAGGCGAGCTCCTACGAGCAGTACTTC
CASSLEEASSYEQYF
>TRBV9|few|TRBJ1-5|NA
TGTGCCAGCAGCTATACCGGTACACAGCCCCAGCATTTT
CASSYTGTQPQHF
>TRBV28|few|TRBJ2-7|TRBD2
TGTGCCAGCAGTGTCCTCTCTAGCGGATACTACGAGCAGTACTTC
CASSVLSSGYYEQYF
>TRBV19|NA|TRBJ2-1|TRBD2
TGTGCCAGTTGTCCGGGACTAGCGGGAGGTAGTGAAACACAAGAGCAGTTCTTC
CASCPGLAGGSETQEQFF